This T cell receptor beta chain was identified during a study of blood T cell repertoires in COVID-19. Study-level background: The study drew acute and convalescent COVID-19 samples from the United States, Italy and Spain.

Sequenced by immunoSEQ multiplex PCR; TCRdb stores in-frame clones only, minus some. The top ten hold 7.5% of the sample, which has around 110,000 clones, approximately 82% seen once. CDR3 length: 14 residues. The germline V gene has CDR1 LGHDT and CDR2 YNNKEL (reference sequence). V shed 4 bases, J shed 7 bases, and the junction held 5 bases outside the gene matches. Sequencing was done on a sample of peripheral blood. This clonotype originated in a man in his sixties or seventies with active or convalescent COVID-19. The chain is built from TRBV3-1 (or the pseudogene TRBV3-2) and TRBJ2-7; TRBD2 matches 12 bases. This CDR3 reads CASSLGLAGREQYF. The CDR3 nucleotides read TGTGCCAGCAGCCTCGGACTAGCGGGACGGGAGCAGTACTTC.